This T cell receptor (beta chain) was found in a study of blood T cell repertoires in COVID-19. Germline assignment: CDR1 SGHAT and CDR2 FQNNGV. The V and J ends lost 2 bases and 10 bases, in that order; junction bases with no gene match: 15. The CDR3 has 18 residues. Generated by immunoSEQ multiplex PCR, the TCRdb table keeps only in-frame clones and is missing some. Altogether 100,000 or so clones are present, roughly 80% being singletons, with the ten largest covering approximately 22%. Input material: peripheral blood. The genes are TRBV11-2 and TRBJ2-1, with 12 nucleotides matching TRBD2. The source is a human donor in a cohort sampled during active COVID-19. The CDR3 loop is CASSLRSATSGRREEQFF. DNA of the CDR3: TGTGCCAGCAGCTTAAGGTCCGCGACTAGCGGGAGAAGGGAGGAGCAGTTCTTC.